One sample yielded the 21 T cell receptor beta chains listed below, sequenced in a study of blood T cell repertoires in COVID-19. This table comes from immunoSEQ multiplex PCR, and its TCRdb copy is limited to in-frame clones, with some not included. This sample has approximately 390,000 clones, with around 91% found just once. Sequencing was performed on peripheral blood. The source of these receptors is a young man with active or convalescent COVID-19.

The chain carries TRBV3-1 (or the pseudogene TRBV3-2) and TRBJ1-4; 8 bases line up with TRBD1. The J segment lost 5 bases and the V segment lost 5 bases, leaving 1 base of the junction unmatched. This CDR3 has 13 amino acids. The germline V gene encodes CDR1 LGHDT and CDR2 YNNKEL (reference sequence). CDR3 nucleotides: TGTGCCAGCAGCAACAGGGGGAATGAAAAACTGTTTTTT. This translates into CASSNRGNEKLFF.

This clone turned up a few times. The CDR3 sequence: CASSLAVSGSPLHF. CDR3 coding DNA: TGTGCCAGCAGCTTGGCGGTATCCGGGTCACCCCTCCACTTT. This chain connects TRBV5-5 to TRBJ1-6; D remains ambiguous. CDR1 is SGHKS, CDR2 YYEKEE, per germline (reference sequence). The ends were cut back, 0 bases at V and 10 bases at J, with 11 bases in the middle. This CDR3 contains 14 residues.

V usage is TRBV7-8 and J usage is TRBJ2-7; no reliable D call. The CDR3 has 14 amino acids. CDR1 SGHVS and CDR2 FQNEAQ come from the germline V gene. V shed 2 bases and J shed 2 bases, with 10 bases lying between them. CDR3 in amino acids: CASSLSTGAYEQYF. The CDR3 DNA reads as TGTGCCAGCAGCTTAAGCACTGGAGCCTACGAGCAGTACTTC.

The chain has TRBV15 and TRBJ1-6; D may be TRBD1 (5 bases). V lost 3 bases and J lost 7, with 10 bases in between. Looked up from germline, CDR1 is LNHNV and CDR2 is YYDKDF (reference sequence). This CDR3 region has 14 residues. Written as DNA, the CDR3 is TGTGCCACCAGCAGGACAGAAGTAAATTCACCCCTCCACTTT. Its translation: CATSRTEVNSPLHF.

The gene calls are TRBV10-3 and TRBJ1-1; 8 bases map to TRBD1. CDR3 length: 14 residues. CDR1 and CDR2 (germline): ENHRY, SYGVKD. J gave up 0 bases and V 8 bases, and 5 bases lay outside the gene matches. The CDR3 nucleotides are TGTGCCATCGGACGACAGGGGATGAACACTGAAGCTTTCTTT. Residues: CAIGRQGMNTEAFF.

This sequence joins TRBV5-6 and TRBJ2-3; D gene ambiguous. Trimming stripped 4 bases from V and 1 base from J, with 16 bases between. Germline V gives CDR1 SGHDT, CDR2 YYEEEE. This CDR3 comprises 16 residues. The CDR3 DNA follows: TGTGCCAGCAGCCCACCTACAGCAACCGGCACAGATACGCAGTATTTT. Translation: CASSPPTATGTDTQYF.

The V gene is TRBV6-5, the J gene TRBJ1-6; D unresolved. CDR3 length: 16 amino acids. V lost 0 bases, J lost 6 bases, and 12 bases lay in between. Germline V CDR1 and CDR2: MNHEY, SVGAGI. In DNA, the CDR3 is TGTGCCAGCAGTTACTCGAGAGGGAGGGCTAATTCACCCCTCCACTTT. Protein product: CASSYSRGRANSPLHF.

This clone was found many times. The rearrangement uses TRBV19 and TRBJ2-2; TRBD1 matches at 8 bases. CDR1 and CDR2 from the germline V gene are LNHDA and SQIVND (reference sequence). The CDR3 extends over 14 amino acids. V dropped 1 base and J dropped 6; count of bases not matched to a gene: 1. The CDR3 nucleotides are TGTGCCAGTAGTATAGCACAGGGGGCCGGGGAGCTGTTTTTT. Protein product: CASSIAQGAGELFF.

The rearrangement joins TRBV19 to TRBJ2-7; 8 bases map to TRBD1. Germline V gene lookup returns CDR1 LNHDA and CDR2 SQIVND (reference sequence). The CDR3 covers 14 residues. J lost 3 bases, V lost 3 bases, and 4 bases had no gene match. In DNA form, the CDR3 reads TGTGCCAGTAGTATTAGCACAGGGGGCTACGAGCAGTACTTC. Translating gives CASSISTGGYEQYF.

V usage is TRBV6-5 and J usage is TRBJ1-2; D gene uncertain. Trimming cost V 5 bases and J 1 base, with 14 bases left between them. CDR3 length equals 15 residues. Per germline, CDR1 MNHEY and CDR2 SVGAGI. DNA for the CDR3: TGTGCCAGCAGTCACTTCGGGGATCTTAACTATGGCTACACCTTC. Its translation: CASSHFGDLNYGYTF.

This clone was seen a few times. The rearrangement links TRBV2 to TRBJ1-2; the match to TRBD1 covers 12 bases. The CDR3 spans 14 residues. Germline CDR1 is SNHLY and CDR2 is FYNNEI. V gave up 8 bases and J gave up 8 bases; unmatched junction bases: 9. This chain's CDR3 is CASLGGQGARGYTF. The CDR3 nucleotides read TGTGCCAGCCTCGGGGGACAGGGGGCGCGAGGCTACACCTTC. Full variable domain (missing parts from reference TRBV2 and TRBJ1-2): EPEVTQTPSHQVTQMGQEVILRCVPISNHLYFYWYRQILGQKVEFLVSFYNNEISEKSEIFDDQFSVERPDGSNFTLKIRSTKLEDSAMYFCASLGGQGARGYTFGSGTRLTVV.

As to this clone: Other DNA sequences in this specimen translate into the identical CDR3. The chain links TRBV14 to TRBJ1-1, with D hard to call. Germline-derived CDR1 and CDR2 are SGHDN and FVKESK. V was cut by 2 bases and J by 0 bases, with 7 bases left in between. This CDR3 has 14 amino acids. The CDR3 nucleotides are TGTGCCAGCAGCCAACCCGGTATGAACACTGAAGCTTTCTTT. Its protein is CASSQPGMNTEAFF.

The V gene is TRBV6-5, the J gene TRBJ2-5; TRBD1 matches 10 bases. Germline-derived CDR1 and CDR2 are MNHEY and SVGAGI. Trimming at V came to 10 bases and at J to 2 bases, leaving 10 bases not matched to a gene. The CDR3 totals 15 residues. The CDR3 bases are TGTGCCATCAGCAGGGGACAGGGGCGTCAAGAGACCCAGTACTTC. As protein: CAISRGQGRQETQYF.

The chain joins TRBV4-3 to TRBJ2-7; 7 bases fit TRBD2. The CDR3 has 16 amino acids. Germline values: CDR1 LGHNA, CDR2 YSLEER. Trimming cost V 0 bases and J 0 bases; bases outside gene matches: 5. The CDR3 region is CASSQDLAGPSYEQYF. Here the CDR3 DNA reads TGCGCCAGCAGCCAAGATTTAGCGGGCCCCTCCTACGAGCAGTACTTC.

This clone appeared once. The V and J genes are TRBV5-3 and TRBJ2-3, with 7 nucleotides matching TRBD2. TRBV5-3 belongs to the ORF category, with a function that is uncertain. The CDR3 covers 16 residues. V lost 4 bases and J lost 4; bases outside the gene matches: 12. The CDR3 sequence: CARSPHPAGTSDTQYF. In DNA, the CDR3 is TGTGCCAGAAGCCCCCACCCAGCGGGGACGTCAGATACGCAGTATTTT.

CDR3 region: CASSQGQGRDQPQHF. The CDR3 DNA reads as TGTGCCAGCTCACAGGGACAGGGGCGGGATCAGCCCCAGCATTTT. The chain has TRBV18 and TRBJ1-5, with 10 bases matching TRBD1. Looked up from germline, CDR1 is KGHSH and CDR2 is LQKENI. Trimming cost V 4 bases and J 5 bases; bases outside gene matches: 5. The CDR3 is 15 residues long. The whole variable domain, filled in from reference TRBV18 and TRBJ1-5, reads NAGVMQNPRHLVRRRGQEARLRCSPMKGHSHVYWYRQLPEEGLKFMVYLQKENIIDESGMPKERFSAEFPKEGPSILRIQQVVRGDSAAYFCASSQGQGRDQPQHFGDGTRLSIL.

The V gene is TRBV13, the J gene TRBJ2-1, with TRBD2 identical over 13 bases. From germline, CDR1 is PRHDT and CDR2 FYEKMQ (reference sequence). V trimming: 8 bases; J trimming: 8 bases; junction bases outside the gene matches: 12. CDR3 length equals 16 residues. For the CDR3, the DNA is TGTGCCAGCCAAGGGGGTGGACTAGCGGGAGTGGATGAGCAGTTCTTC. Protein sequence: CASQGGGLAGVDEQFF.

The chain recombines TRBV19 with TRBJ1-1; perhaps TRBD1 as D (6 bases). Deletions cut 4 bases from V and 5 bases from J, with 11 bases between. The CDR3 extends over 13 amino acids. In germline, CDR1 is LNHDA, CDR2 SQIVND (reference sequence). Here the CDR3 DNA reads TGTGCCAGTAGTACCACAGGGAGTACTGAAGCTTTCTTT. Protein: CASSTTGSTEAFF.

This clone was observed a single time. The rearrangement links TRBV7-2 to TRBJ1-1; 9 nucleotides line up with TRBD1. This CDR3 has 17 residues. The germline gives CDR1 SGHTA, CDR2 FQGNSA. J lost 4 bases, V lost 5 bases, and 14 bases had no gene match. CDR3 in DNA: TGTGCCAGCAGCAAAAAATTTGACAGGGGGTCTGGCACTGAAGCTTTCTTT. It specifies CASSKKFDRGSGTEAFF.

CDR3 DNA: TGTGCCAGCAGCCCCCGGGTCTTCGAAGCTTTCTTT. Its translation: CASSPRVFEAFF. The chain joins TRBV7-9 to TRBJ1-1; D unclear. The germline V gene has CDR1 SEHNR and CDR2 FQNEAQ (reference sequence). Trimming pared 5 bases from V and 8 bases from J, leaving 12 bases between. The CDR3 is made up of 12 amino acids.

The V gene is TRBV6-5, the J gene TRBJ1-2; 8 positions agree with TRBD1. The CDR3 is 13 amino acids. With V trimmed by 8 bases and J by 4 bases, 6 bases remained unmatched. Germline V gene sequence: CDR1 MNHEY, CDR2 SVGAGI. The chain's CDR3 is CASRTGLPYGYTF. The CDR3 DNA sequence: TGTGCCAGCCGGACAGGGCTGCCCTATGGCTACACCTTC.